A selection of T cell receptor beta chains follows, all from one sample in a study of cytomegalovirus exposure and HLA in healthy donors. Assay used: immunoSEQ multiplex PCR; TCRdb lists only in-frame clones, some missing. The repertoire holds 150,000 to 200,000 clones, roughly nine tenths seen once, with roughly 5.8% in the top ten. The sequencing sample was made of PBMCs. These TCRs come from a woman in her twenties or thirties in good health and CMV-seronegative. Each CDR3 is given with its conserved first and last residue. Each record gives: CDR3 protein, CDR3 DNA, V gene, J gene, clone size, D gene. The D gene is left open where the match is weak. Where a row states a size, it is once, few, many or the class of an expanded clone; other rows omit it.

CDR3: CASSSLAVNTGELFF; DNA: TGTGCCAGCAGCTCACTAGCGGTGAACACCGGGGAGCTGTTTTTT; V: TRBV6-1; J: TRBJ2-2; size: .; D: TRBD2
CDR3: CSVDEGGDQPQHF; DNA: TGCAGCGTTGATGAAGGGGGCGATCAGCCCCAGCATTTT; V: TRBV29-1; J: TRBJ1-5; size: .; D: TRBD1
CDR3: CASRNHGYEQYF; DNA: TGTGCCAGCAGGAACCACGGCTACGAGCAGTACTTC; V: TRBV27; J: TRBJ2-7; size: few; D: .
CDR3: CASSYRGPAGELFF; DNA: TGCGCCAGCAGTTACAGGGGGCCGGCCGGGGAGCTGTTTTTT; V: TRBV5-1; J: TRBJ2-2; size: .; D: TRBD1
CDR3: CASSFSVNTEAFF; DNA: TGTGCCAGCAGTTTTTCAGTAAACACTGAAGCTTTCTTT; V: TRBV27; J: TRBJ1-1; size: .; D: .
CDR3: CASRLGTGNPEAFF; DNA: TGTGCCAGCAGACTAGGGACAGGGAATCCTGAAGCTTTCTTT; V: TRBV7-2; J: TRBJ1-1; size: .; D: TRBD1
CDR3: CASSLTGAGELFF; DNA: TGTGCCAGCAGCTTAACAGGGGCCGGGGAGCTGTTTTTT; V: TRBV7-8; J: TRBJ2-2; size: .; D: TRBD1
CDR3: CASSSQEVLNGYTF; DNA: TGTGCCAGCAGCTCGCAGGAGGTTTTGAATGGCTACACCTTC; V: TRBV6-6; J: TRBJ1-2; size: once; D: .
CDR3: CASSLSQNTEAFF; DNA: TGTGCCAGCAGCTTAAGTCAGAACACTGAAGCTTTCTTT; V: TRBV5-4; J: TRBJ1-1; size: .; D: .
CDR3: CASSLNAGNTGELFF; DNA: TGTGCCAGCAGCTTAAATGCAGGAAACACCGGGGAGCTGTTTTTT; V: TRBV7-3; J: TRBJ2-2; size: .; D: .
CDR3: CASSSSPPDTQYF; DNA: TGCGCCAGCAGCTCGTCCCCTCCGGATACGCAGTATTTT; V: TRBV5-1; J: TRBJ2-3; size: .; D: .
CDR3: CSVSTGGFQPQHF; DNA: TGCAGCGTTAGTACAGGGGGATTTCAGCCCCAGCATTTT; V: TRBV29-1; J: TRBJ1-5; size: .; D: TRBD1
CDR3: CASSLTGRNQPQHF; DNA: TGTGCCAGCAGTTTGACAGGGAGGAATCAGCCCCAGCATTTT; V: TRBV27; J: TRBJ1-5; size: .; D: TRBD1
CDR3: CASSEGGIIHF; DNA: TGTGCCAGCAGTGAGGGCGGGATTATCCACTTT; V: TRBV2; J: TRBJ1-6; size: few; D: .
CDR3: CASSESLRHTEAFF; DNA: TGTGCCAGCAGTGAAAGTTTACGGCACACTGAAGCTTTCTTT; V: TRBV2; J: TRBJ1-1; size: .; D: .